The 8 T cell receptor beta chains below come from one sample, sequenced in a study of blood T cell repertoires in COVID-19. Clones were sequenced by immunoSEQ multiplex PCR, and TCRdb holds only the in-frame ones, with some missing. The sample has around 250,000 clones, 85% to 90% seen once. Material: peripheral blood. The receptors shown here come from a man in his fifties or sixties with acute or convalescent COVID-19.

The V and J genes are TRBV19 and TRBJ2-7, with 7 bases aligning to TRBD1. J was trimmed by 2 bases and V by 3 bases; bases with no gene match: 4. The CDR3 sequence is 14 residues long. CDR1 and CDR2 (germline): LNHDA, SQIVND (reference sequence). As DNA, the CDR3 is TGTGCCAGTAGTATTCGGACAGGTCCCTACGAGCAGTACTTC. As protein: CASSIRTGPYEQYF.

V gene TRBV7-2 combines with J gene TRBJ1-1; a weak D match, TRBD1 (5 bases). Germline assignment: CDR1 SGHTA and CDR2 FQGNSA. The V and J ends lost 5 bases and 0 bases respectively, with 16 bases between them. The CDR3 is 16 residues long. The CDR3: CASSILGQGVNTEAFF. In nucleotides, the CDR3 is TGTGCCAGCAGCATTTTGGGCCAGGGCGTGAACACTGAAGCTTTCTTT.

CDR3 amino acids: CASSLRQGTSYEQYF. CDR3 coding DNA: TGTGCCAGCAGCCTAAGACAGGGAACCTCCTACGAGCAGTACTTC. V is TRBV9 and J is TRBJ2-7, with 7 bases identical to TRBD1. The CDR3 covers 15 residues. Trimming took 4 bases from V and 0 from J; bases not matched to a gene: 7. CDR1 SGDLS and CDR2 YYNGEE come from the germline V gene.

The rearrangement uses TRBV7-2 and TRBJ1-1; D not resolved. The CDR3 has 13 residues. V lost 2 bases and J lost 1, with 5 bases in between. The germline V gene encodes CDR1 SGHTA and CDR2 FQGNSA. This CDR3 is CASSLSGNTEAFF. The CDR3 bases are TGTGCCAGCAGCTTATCAGGGAACACTGAAGCTTTCTTT.

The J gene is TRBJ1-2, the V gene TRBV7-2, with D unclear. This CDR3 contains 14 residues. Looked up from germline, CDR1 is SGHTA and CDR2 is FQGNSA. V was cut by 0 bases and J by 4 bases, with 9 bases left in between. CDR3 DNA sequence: TGTGCCAGCAGCTTAGCGGAGGGTTCCTATGGCTACACCTTC. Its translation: CASSLAEGSYGYTF.

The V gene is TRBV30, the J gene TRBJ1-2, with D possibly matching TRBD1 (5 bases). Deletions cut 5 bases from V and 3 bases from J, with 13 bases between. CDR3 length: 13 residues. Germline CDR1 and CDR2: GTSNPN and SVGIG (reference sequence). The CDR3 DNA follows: TGTGCCTGGTCCGAAGGGGCTCACTATGGCTACACCTTC. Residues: CAWSEGAHYGYTF.

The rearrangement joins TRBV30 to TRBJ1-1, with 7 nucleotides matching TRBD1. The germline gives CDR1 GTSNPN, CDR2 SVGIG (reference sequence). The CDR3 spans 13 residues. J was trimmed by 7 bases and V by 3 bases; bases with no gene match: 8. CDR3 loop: CAWSSRGQHEAFF. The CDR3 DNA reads TGTGCCTGGAGCTCGCGGGGACAGCATGAAGCTTTCTTT.

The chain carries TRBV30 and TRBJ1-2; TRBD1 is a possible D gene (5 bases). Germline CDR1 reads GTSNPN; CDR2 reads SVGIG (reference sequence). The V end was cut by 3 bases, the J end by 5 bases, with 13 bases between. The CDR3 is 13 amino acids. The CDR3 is CAWREGLQYGYTF. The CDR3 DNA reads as TGTGCCTGGAGGGAGGGACTGCAGTATGGCTACACCTTC.